Each of the 10 T cell receptor beta chains below was sequenced from the same sample in a study of blood T cell repertoires in COVID-19. Sequencing was performed with immunoSEQ multiplex PCR; in TCRdb, only in-frame clones are kept and a portion is missing. Of tens of thousands of clones listed, around 83% are singletons. Sequencing was carried out using peripheral blood. The source of these receptors is a man at least 80 years old with active COVID-19.

The V and J genes are TRBV7-9 and TRBJ2-6; 7 bases line up with TRBD1. The germline gives CDR1 SEHNR, CDR2 FQNEAQ (reference sequence). J gave up 2 bases and V 1 base, and 8 bases lay outside the gene matches. The CDR3 runs to 18 residues. In DNA, the CDR3 is TGTGCCAGCAGCTTAGGTGGGACAGCGAAGCCTGGGGCCAACGTCCTGACTTTC. As protein: CASSLGGTAKPGANVLTF.

The CDR3 DNA reads TGTGCCAGCAGCTTAGGAGGCCCGGAGACCCAGTACTTC. This codes for CASSLGGPETQYF. This chain uses TRBV7-2 with TRBJ2-5; D unclear. Per germline, CDR1 SGHTA and CDR2 FQGNSA. The ends were cut back, 1 base at V and 5 bases at J, with 8 bases in the middle. The CDR3 extends over 13 amino acids. The full variable domain, in which reference TRBV7-2 and TRBJ2-5 provide the parts outside the CDR3, is GAGVSQSPSNKVTEKGKDVELRCDPISGHTALYWYRQSLGQGLEFLIYFQGNSAPDKSGLPSDRFSAERTGGSVSTLTIQRTQQEDSAVYLCASSLGGPETQYFGPGTRLLVL.

The gene calls are TRBV6-2 or TRBV6-3 and TRBJ2-3; D unresolved. CDR3 length: 14 amino acids. V shed 3 bases and J shed 2 bases, with 9 bases lying between them. Germline V gene sequence: CDR1 MNHEY, CDR2 SVGEGT. Here the CDR3 reads CASSYNQATDTQYF. CDR3 sequence (DNA): TGTGCCAGCAGTTATAATCAGGCCACAGATACGCAGTATTTT.

The chain combines TRBV30 with TRBJ2-7; 7 positions agree with TRBD2. Looked up from germline, CDR1 is GTSNPN and CDR2 is SVGIG (reference sequence). V was clipped by 1 base and J by 0 bases; unmatched bases: 6. The CDR3 length is 15 residues. As DNA, the CDR3 is TGTGCCTGGAGTGAAATAGCGGGCTTCTCCTACGAGCAGTACTTC. Amino acid sequence: CAWSEIAGFSYEQYF. Full variable domain (outside the CDR3, taken from reference TRBV30 and TRBJ2-7): SQTIHQWPATLVQPVGSPLSLECTVEGTSNPNLYWYRQAAGRGLQLLFYSVGIGQISSEVPQNLSASRPQDRQFILSSKKLLLSDSGFYLCAWSEIAGFSYEQYFGPGTRLTVT.

As DNA, the CDR3 is TGTGCCAGCAATGCAGTCATGAACACTGAAGCTTTCTTT. This sequence encodes CASNAVMNTEAFF. The chain employs TRBV7-8 and TRBJ1-1; D is uncertain. Germline V lookup: CDR1 SGHVS, CDR2 FQNEAQ. The CDR3 runs to 13 residues. V dropped 7 bases and J dropped 0 bases, with 9 bases sitting between them.

The CDR3 DNA follows: TGTGCCAGCAGTACAGGGTGGACTGAAGCTTTCTTT. As protein: CASSTGWTEAFF. The rearrangement joins TRBV6-2 or TRBV6-3 to TRBJ1-1; tentatively, D is TRBD1 (6 bases). Between the trimmed V and J ends, which lost 5 bases and 5 bases, there was a span of 9 bases. The CDR3 length is 12 residues. Looked up from germline, CDR1 is MNHEY and CDR2 is SVGEGT.

This chain joins TRBV5-5 and TRBJ2-5, with 10 positions matching TRBD2. V shed 10 bases and J 3 bases; nucleotides not matched to a gene: 3. CDR3 size: 12 residues. Germline-derived CDR1 and CDR2 are SGHKS and YYEKEE (reference sequence). The CDR3 loop reads CAGGLAEETQYF. CDR3 sequence (DNA): TGTGCCGGCGGACTAGCGGAAGAGACCCAGTACTTC.

The gene calls are TRBV19 and TRBJ2-1; 9 bases agree with TRBD1. J lost 6 bases, V lost 6 bases, and 12 bases had no gene match. The CDR3 is 16 amino acids. The V gene's germline CDR1 is LNHDA and CDR2 SQIVND (reference sequence). The CDR3 nucleotides read TGTGCCAGTAGCCCCGATTGGGACAGGGCTAGCAATGAGCAGTTCTTC. This gives the protein CASSPDWDRASNEQFF. Full variable domain (rest looked up from reference TRBV19 and TRBJ2-1): DGGITQSPKYLFRKEGQNVTLSCEQNLNHDAMYWYRQDPGQGLRLIYYSQIVNDFQKGDIAEGYSVSREKKESFPLTVTSAQKNPTAFYLCASSPDWDRASNEQFFGPGTRLTVL.

This sequence joins TRBV7-8 and TRBJ2-7, with D possibly TRBD1 on 5 matching bases. Germline-derived CDR1 and CDR2 are SGHVS and FQNEAQ. This CDR3 is built from 13 residues. V lost 1 base and J lost 7, with 11 bases in between. The CDR3: CASSLVRQGEQYF. The DNA of the CDR3 is TGTGCCAGCAGCTTAGTACGGCAGGGTGAGCAGTACTTC. Filled out from reference TRBV7-8 and TRBJ2-7, the complete variable domain reads GAGVSQSPRYKVAKRGQDVALRCDPISGHVSLFWYQQALGQGPEFLTYFQNEAQLDKSGLPSDRFFAERPEGSVSTLKIQRTQQEDSAVYLCASSLVRQGEQYFGPGTRLTVT.

Concerning this clone: One end of the junction is discordant with germline, which a read error may explain. The V gene is TRBV27, the J gene TRBJ1-2; the D gene is possibly TRBD1 (6 bases). Germline V gene sequence: CDR1 MNHEY, CDR2 SMNVEV (reference sequence). This CDR3 has 15 residues. CDR3 nucleotides: TGTGCCAGCAGTCTATCCCCGCAGGGGTCCGGGGGCTACACCTTC. Protein product: CASSLSPQGSGGYTF.